This is a list of T cell receptor beta chains from one sample in a study of blood T cell repertoires in COVID-19. This table comes from immunoSEQ multiplex PCR, and its TCRdb copy is limited to in-frame clones, with some not included. This sample has 310,000 or so clones, with 80% to 95% found just once. Sequenced sample: PBMCs or T cells enriched from blood (not recorded which). The receptor source for this set is a woman aged 30 to 39 who had recovered from COVID-19. Each CDR3 is given without its conserved first and last residue. The order of the fields is V gene, J gene, CDR3 protein.

v_call: TRBV7-2
j_call: TRBJ2-1
cdr3_aa: ASSTGLPLQF

v_call: TRBV18
j_call: TRBJ2-3
cdr3_aa: ASSLRGGPTDTQY

v_call: TRBV5-1
j_call: TRBJ1-2
cdr3_aa: ASSLTGWTNYGYT

v_call: TRBV9
j_call: TRBJ1-1
cdr3_aa: ASSMDIGGANTEAF

v_call: TRBV7-9
j_call: TRBJ2-1
cdr3_aa: ASSLDASGSNEQF

v_call: TRBV4-3
j_call: TRBJ1-2
cdr3_aa: ASSQDPPAGWGTNYGYT

v_call: TRBV29-1
j_call: TRBJ2-5
cdr3_aa: SARQQETQY

v_call: TRBV5-5
j_call: TRBJ2-7
cdr3_aa: ASSLGLAGLYEQY

v_call: TRBV9
j_call: TRBJ2-7
cdr3_aa: ASSPGLAGTYEQY

v_call: TRBV5-1
j_call: TRBJ2-7
cdr3_aa: ASSSGYEQY

v_call: TRBV10-3
j_call: TRBJ2-2
cdr3_aa: AISELASINTGELF